There are a few counts of the clone carrying this TCR beta chain. Antigen specificity is unknown. This sample is drawn from a study of T cells after yellow fever vaccination. MiXCR, run by TCRdb on the 5' RACE reads, gives a single entry per CDR3 protein. This sample has about 210,000 distinct CDR3 sequences, with approximately 6.3% found just once. Study observations and caveats: The secondary response showed a weaker magnitude and a faster peak, day 5 versus 15. Clonotype sharing between CD4 and CD8 compartments was small. Primary-vaccination clones mostly resurfaced post-booster (96% CD4, around 88% CD8).

The CDR3 totals 14 residues. V lost 3 bases and J lost 1, with 9 bases in between. Per the germline V gene, CDR1 is GTSNPN and CDR2 is SVGIG (reference sequence). The J gene is TRBJ2-2, the V gene TRBV30; a weak D match, TRBD1 (7 bases). The sequence was obtained from a man aged 25-45 years who received the YFV17D yellow fever vaccine. The source material was CD4+ T cells sorted from PBMCs, sampled on the day of the yellow fever booster vaccination. The CDR3 region has the DNA TGTGCCTGGAGCAGGGGGGTGAACACCGGGGAGCTGTTTTTT. Translating it yields CAWSRGVNTGELFF.